Listed below are T cell receptor beta chains from one sample, sequenced in a study of CD8 T cells in Susac syndrome. Via MiXCR, TCRdb re-called the immunoSEQ multiplex PCR reads, giving one row per CDR3 protein. The sample lists tens of thousands of distinct CDR3 sequences, 93% occurring once. Specimen: CD4+ T cells from PBMCs. The receptors originated from a human donor with Susac syndrome. CDR3s include the opening cysteine and the closing phenylalanine or tryptophan. Fields, in order: V gene, D gene, J gene, clone size, CDR3 protein, CDR3 DNA. D genes are given only for firm matches. Some rows have no size entry. The others give once, few or many, or a class for an expanded clone.

V: TRBV28; D: -; J: TRBJ2-1; size: -; CDR3: CASRSPDRTYNEQFF; DNA: TGTGCCAGCAGGTCTCCAGACAGGACCTACAATGAGCAGTTCTTC
V: TRBV6-2/TRBV6-3; D: -; J: TRBJ2-7; size: -; CDR3: CASSFPGLAVYEQYF; DNA: TGTGCCAGCAGTTTCCCCGGACTTGCGGTCTACGAGCAGTACTTC
V: TRBV7-2; D: TRBD1; J: TRBJ2-3; size: -; CDR3: CASSPVTGGDTQYF; DNA: TGTGCCAGCAGCCCCGTGACAGGGGGGGATACGCAGTATTTT
V: TRBV5-1; D: TRBD1; J: TRBJ1-5; size: -; CDR3: CASSLGDRGGGQPQHF; DNA: TGCGCCAGCAGCTTGGGGGACAGGGGAGGAGGTCAGCCCCAGCATTTT
V: TRBV18; D: -; J: TRBJ1-6; size: -; CDR3: CASSPADGSPLHF; DNA: TGTGCCAGCTCACCCGCGGATGGTTCACCCCTCCACTTT
V: TRBV7-8; D: -; J: TRBJ1-6; size: -; CDR3: CASSFTGFLTNSPLHF; DNA: TGTGCCAGCAGCTTTACAGGGTTCTTGACTAATTCACCCCTCCACTTT
V: TRBV11-2; D: -; J: TRBJ2-1; size: -; CDR3: CASSLDGLSPFF; DNA: TGTGCCAGCAGCTTAGATGGCCTCTCCCCGTTCTTC
V: TRBV27; D: TRBD1; J: TRBJ1-1; size: -; CDR3: CASSFFGTGGDTEAFF; DNA: TGTGCCAGCAGTTTTTTCGGGACAGGGGGAGACACTGAAGCTTTCTTT
V: TRBV12-3/TRBV12-4; D: -; J: TRBJ2-3; size: -; CDR3: CASSSQALVTDTQYF; DNA: TGTGCCAGCTCTTCTCAAGCGCTAGTCACAGATACGCAGTATTTT
V: TRBV7-9; D: -; J: TRBJ1-5; size: -; CDR3: CASSFGFANQPQHF; DNA: TGTGCCAGCAGCTTTGGGTTTGCGAATCAGCCCCAGCATTTT
V: TRBV20-1; D: -; J: TRBJ2-7; size: once; CDR3: CSAKSPGLQSSYEQYF; DNA: TGCAGTGCTAAATCGCCGGGACTCCAGAGCTCCTACGAGCAGTACTTC
V: TRBV28; D: -; J: TRBJ1-1; size: -; CDR3: CATYRAEAFF; DNA: TGTGCCACATACAGAGCTGAAGCTTTCTTT
V: TRBV20-1; D: TRBD2; J: TRBJ2-2; size: -; CDR3: CSAVAGGLNTGELFF; DNA: TGCAGTGCTGTAGCGGGGGGACTGAACACCGGGGAGCTGTTTTTT
V: TRBV7-3; D: -; J: TRBJ2-1; size: -; CDR3: CASSSAPTGEQFF; DNA: TGTGCCAGCAGCTCTGCCCCCACAGGGGAGCAGTTCTTC
V: TRBV30; D: -; J: TRBJ2-2; size: -; CDR3: CAWRIGGTGELFF; DNA: TGTGCCTGGAGAATCGGGGGAACCGGGGAGCTGTTTTTT
V: TRBV5-1; D: -; J: TRBJ2-7; size: -; CDR3: CASSSYTSYEQYF; DNA: TGCGCCAGCAGCTCTTACACCTCCTACGAGCAGTACTTC
V: TRBV25-1; D: -; J: TRBJ2-1; size: -; CDR3: CASSEVGAVREQFF; DNA: TGTGCCAGCAGTGAAGTTGGAGCGGTAAGGGAGCAGTTCTTC
V: TRBV5-1; D: -; J: TRBJ1-6; size: -; CDR3: CASSQSDNSPLHF; DNA: TGCGCCAGCAGCCAGAGCGATAATTCACCCCTCCACTTT
V: TRBV7-9; D: -; J: TRBJ2-7; size: -; CDR3: CASSSGLSYEQYF; DNA: TGTGCCAGCAGCTCGGGACTCTCCTACGAGCAGTACTTC
V: TRBV5-4; D: -; J: TRBJ2-2; size: -; CDR3: CASSTVRPRGTGELFF; DNA: TGTGCCAGCAGCACCGTAAGACCCCGGGGCACCGGGGAGCTGTTTTTT
V: TRBV11-2; D: TRBD1; J: TRBJ2-2; size: -; CDR3: CASSLAQGIGGELFF; DNA: TGTGCCAGCAGCTTAGCACAGGGGATAGGCGGGGAGCTGTTTTTT
V: TRBV18; D: -; J: TRBJ1-1; size: -; CDR3: CASSLGNTEAFF; DNA: TGTGCCAGCTCACTAGGGAACACTGAAGCTTTCTTT
V: TRBV18; D: -; J: TRBJ1-2; size: once; CDR3: CASSPRAIFNYGYTF; DNA: TGTGCCAGCTCACCCCGGGCCATTTTTAACTATGGCTACACCTTC
V: TRBV7-2; D: -; J: TRBJ2-3; size: -; CDR3: CASTLGRNTDTQYF; DNA: TGTGCCAGCACCTTAGGCAGAAACACAGATACGCAGTATTTT
V: TRBV5-1; D: -; J: TRBJ1-2; size: -; CDR3: CASTPIAGVNYGYTF; DNA: TGCGCCAGCACCCCCATTGCTGGAGTTAACTATGGCTACACCTTC
V: TRBV18; D: -; J: TRBJ1-2; size: -; CDR3: CASSPVPGGDYGYTF; DNA: TGTGCCAGCTCACCAGTCCCGGGGGGCGACTATGGCTACACCTTC
V: TRBV7-2; D: -; J: TRBJ1-5; size: -; CDR3: CASSPQSGIPNQPQHF; DNA: TGTGCCAGCAGCCCTCAGTCCGGGATCCCCAATCAGCCCCAGCATTTT
V: TRBV28; D: -; J: TRBJ1-1; size: -; CDR3: CASSLYWVGGRGNTEAFF; DNA: TGTGCCAGCAGTTTATACTGGGTAGGTGGCAGGGGAAACACTGAAGCTTTCTTT
V: TRBV19; D: -; J: TRBJ2-7; size: -; CDR3: CASSKGILGYEQYF; DNA: TGTGCCAGTAGTAAAGGGATCCTAGGGTACGAGCAGTACTTC
V: TRBV6-6; D: -; J: TRBJ1-4; size: -; CDR3: CASSYSRGGEEKLFF; DNA: TGTGCCAGCAGTTACTCGAGGGGCGGTGAGGAAAAACTGTTTTTT
V: TRBV23-1; D: -; J: TRBJ2-1; size: -; CDR3: CASSQSRPTEGSYNEQFF; DNA: TGCGCCAGCAGTCAATCGCGACCGACAGAAGGGTCTTACAATGAGCAGTTCTTC
V: TRBV30; D: TRBD1; J: TRBJ1-1; size: -; CDR3: CAWGRGPTEAFF; DNA: TGTGCCTGGGGAAGGGGGCCTACTGAAGCTTTCTTT
V: TRBV13; D: TRBD2; J: TRBJ2-7; size: -; CDR3: CASSLGRGGFGPLYEQYF; DNA: TGTGCCAGCAGCTTAGGCCGGGGGGGCTTCGGCCCGTTGTACGAGCAGTACTTC
V: TRBV2; D: TRBD2; J: TRBJ2-2; size: -; CDR3: CASSSTSVYTGELFF; DNA: TGTGCCAGCAGCTCTACTAGCGTGTACACCGGGGAGCTGTTTTTT
V: TRBV20-1; D: -; J: TRBJ2-1; size: -; CDR3: CSATAGAPRGYNEQFF; DNA: TGCAGTGCTACAGCCGGGGCCCCCCGGGGGTACAATGAGCAGTTCTTC
V: TRBV6-5; D: TRBD1; J: TRBJ1-1; size: once; CDR3: CASSQQQGGNTEAFF; DNA: TGTGCCAGCAGCCAACAACAGGGGGGGAACACTGAAGCTTTCTTT
V: TRBV3-1; D: -; J: TRBJ2-7; size: -; CDR3: CASSQDPGGWYSYEQYF; DNA: TGTGCCAGCAGCCAAGACCCGGGGGGCTGGTACTCCTACGAGCAGTACTTC
V: TRBV18; D: -; J: TRBJ1-5; size: -; CDR3: CASSGQDSNQPQHF; DNA: TGTGCCAGCTCAGGGCAAGATAGCAATCAGCCCCAGCATTTT
V: TRBV28; D: TRBD1; J: TRBJ2-7; size: -; CDR3: CASMGAPGGKSEQYF; DNA: TGTGCCAGCATGGGGGCCCCAGGGGGTAAAAGCGAGCAGTACTTC
V: TRBV20-1; D: -; J: TRBJ1-1; size: -; CDR3: CSARERTTGPEAFF; DNA: TGCAGTGCTAGAGAAAGGACCACAGGTCCTGAAGCTTTCTTT
V: TRBV11-2; D: -; J: TRBJ1-1; size: -; CDR3: CASSMGTEAFF; DNA: TGTGCCAGCAGTATGGGCACTGAAGCTTTCTTT
V: TRBV12-3/TRBV12-4; D: TRBD1; J: TRBJ2-7; size: -; CDR3: CASSPPGQASYEQYF; DNA: TGTGCCAGCAGCCCTCCGGGACAGGCGTCCTACGAGCAGTACTTC
V: TRBV6-2/TRBV6-3; D: TRBD1; J: TRBJ1-2; size: -; CDR3: CASSLPRTGATTF; DNA: TGTGCCAGCAGCTTACCCCGGACAGGGGCAACCACCTTC
V: TRBV3-1; D: -; J: TRBJ1-2; size: once; CDR3: CASSLLGRYGYTF; DNA: TGTGCCAGCAGCCTTCTGGGGCGATATGGCTACACCTTC
V: TRBV20-1; D: -; J: TRBJ2-1; size: -; CDR3: CSAMGDGSYNEQFF; DNA: TGCAGTGCTATGGGAGACGGCTCCTACAATGAGCAGTTCTTC
V: TRBV28; D: -; J: TRBJ1-4; size: -; CDR3: CASSLGAQGREKLFF; DNA: TGTGCCAGCAGTTTAGGAGCTCAGGGGCGTGAAAAACTGTTTTTT
V: TRBV18; D: -; J: TRBJ2-1; size: -; CDR3: CASSGLASSYNEQFF; DNA: TGTGCCAGCTCAGGGCTCGCCAGTTCCTACAATGAGCAGTTCTTC
V: TRBV2; D: -; J: TRBJ1-2; size: -; CDR3: CASSVMGGNYGYTF; DNA: TGTGCCAGCAGTGTTATGGGGGGTAACTATGGCTACACCTTC
V: TRBV5-6; D: -; J: TRBJ1-2; size: -; CDR3: CASSRPGFYGYTF; DNA: TGTGCCAGCAGCCGCCCGGGCTTCTATGGCTACACCTTC
V: TRBV5-1; D: -; J: TRBJ2-7; size: -; CDR3: CASSEPGNYEQYF; DNA: TGCGCCAGCAGCGAACCCGGGAACTACGAGCAGTACTTC
V: TRBV3-1; D: TRBD1; J: TRBJ2-5; size: -; CDR3: CATGGGGETQYF; DNA: TGTGCCACAGGGGGCGGCGGGGAGACCCAGTACTTC